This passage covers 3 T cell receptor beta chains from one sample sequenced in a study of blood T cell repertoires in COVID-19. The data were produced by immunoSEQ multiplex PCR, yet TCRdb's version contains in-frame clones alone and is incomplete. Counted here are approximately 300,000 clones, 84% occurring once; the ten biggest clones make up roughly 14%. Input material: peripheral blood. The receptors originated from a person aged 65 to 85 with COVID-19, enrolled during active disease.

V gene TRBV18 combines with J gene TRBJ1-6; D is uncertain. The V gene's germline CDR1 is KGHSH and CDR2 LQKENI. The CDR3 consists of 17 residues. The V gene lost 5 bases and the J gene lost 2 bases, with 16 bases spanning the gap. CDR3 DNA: TGTGCCAGCTCAAACCGGGGTGCCCTCGCCTATAATTCACCCCTCCACTTT. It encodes CASSNRGALAYNSPLHF. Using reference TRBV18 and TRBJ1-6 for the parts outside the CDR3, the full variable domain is NAGVMQNPRHLVRRRGQEARLRCSPMKGHSHVYWYRQLPEEGLKFMVYLQKENIIDESGMPKERFSAEFPKEGPSILRIQQVVRGDSAAYFCASSNRGALAYNSPLHFGNGTRLTVT.

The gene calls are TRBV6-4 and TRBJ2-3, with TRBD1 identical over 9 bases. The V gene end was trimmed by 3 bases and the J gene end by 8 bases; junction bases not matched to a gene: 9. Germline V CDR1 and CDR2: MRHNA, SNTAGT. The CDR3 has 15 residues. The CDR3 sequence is CASSEATGGQGTQYF. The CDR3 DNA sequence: TGTGCCAGCAGTGAGGCCACAGGGGGACAGGGTACGCAGTATTTT.

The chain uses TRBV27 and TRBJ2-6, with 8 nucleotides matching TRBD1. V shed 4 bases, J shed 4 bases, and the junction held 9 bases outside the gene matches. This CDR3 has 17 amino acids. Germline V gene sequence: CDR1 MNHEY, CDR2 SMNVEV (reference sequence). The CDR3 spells CASSSQGGGLGANVLTF. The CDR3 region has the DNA TGTGCCAGCAGTTCACAGGGGGGAGGATTGGGGGCCAACGTCCTGACTTTC.